A single sample is the source of the 2 T cell receptor beta chains below, sequenced in a study of cytomegalovirus exposure and HLA in healthy donors. The method was immunoSEQ multiplex PCR; TCRdb's version includes in-frame clones alone and lacks a portion of them. The table includes roughly 150,000 clones, roughly 90% detected once. Sequencing was carried out using PBMCs. These TCRs come from a man between 18 and 29 years old in good health and CMV-seropositive.

The J gene is TRBJ2-6, the V gene TRBV10-3; D may be TRBD1 (6 bases). There are 14 residues in the CDR3. Looked up from germline, CDR1 is ENHRY and CDR2 is SYGVKD. V was pared by 7 bases and J by 4 bases, with 11 bases between. Here the CDR3 DNA reads TGTGCCATCACGGACAGTGCAGGGGCCAACGTCCTGACTTTC. It encodes CAITDSAGANVLTF.

With respect to this clone: The identical CDR3 is also encoded by other nucleotide sequences in the sample. This chain connects TRBV27 to TRBJ2-1; D is ambiguous. CDR1 and CDR2 (germline): MNHEY, SMNVEV (reference sequence). Trimming took 3 bases from V and 7 from J, leaving 7 bases between them. The CDR3 loop spans 12 amino acids. Written as DNA, the CDR3 is TGTGCCAGCAGTTTGTCCGGGAATGAGCAGTTCTTC. Protein: CASSLSGNEQFF.